The present T cell receptor beta chain was sequenced within a study of blood T cell repertoires in COVID-19. Using immunoSEQ multiplex PCR, the repertoire was profiled, and TCRdb retains in-frame clones only, with some absent. The data hold fewer than 400,000 clones, with roughly 85% observed a single time. CDR1 is SGHDN, CDR2 FVKESK, per germline. Trimming took 4 bases from V and 0 from J; bases not matched to a gene: 2. This CDR3 has 14 residues. The chain recombines TRBV14 with TRBJ2-5; TRBD1 agrees at 7 bases. This clonotype was sampled from a woman younger than 35 with acute or convalescent COVID-19. Sequenced material: peripheral blood. The CDR3 is CASSPGQYQETQYF. The CDR3 nucleotides are TGTGCCAGCAGCCCGGGACAGTACCAAGAGACCCAGTACTTC.